This T cell receptor beta chain comes out of a study of cytomegalovirus exposure and HLA in healthy donors. General study findings and limits: In an earlier analysis, most TCR beta V segments were productive about 87% or about 30% of the time.

V lost 4 bases, J lost 2 bases, and 5 bases stayed unmatched. Per the germline V gene, CDR1 is SGDLS and CDR2 is YYNGEE. CDR3 size: 14 residues. Regarding this clone: Its antigen remains unidentified.

PCR primers comprised 60 Vbeta and 13 Jbeta primers. TCRdb's table, derived via immunoSEQ multiplex PCR, lists solely in-frame clones and lacks some. This sample yields about 160,000 clones, of which 60% to 85% are seen a single time; under 4% belongs to the top ten. This TCR was recovered from a woman between 40 and 55 years old in good health and CMV-seronegative. The chain is built from TRBV9 and TRBJ1-1, with 7 bases aligning to TRBD1. The specimen sequenced was PBMCs. CDR3 sequence reads: CASSPGDRNTEAFF. In DNA form, the CDR3 reads TGTGCCAGCAGCCCCGGGGACAGAAACACTGAAGCTTTCTTT. Combining the CDR3 with reference TRBV9 and TRBJ1-1 gives the whole variable domain DSGVTQTPKHLITATGQRVTLRCSPRSGDLSVYWYQQSLDQGLQFLIQYYNGEERAKGNILERFSAQQFPDLHSELNLSSLELGDSALYFCASSPGDRNTEAFFGQGTRLTVV.